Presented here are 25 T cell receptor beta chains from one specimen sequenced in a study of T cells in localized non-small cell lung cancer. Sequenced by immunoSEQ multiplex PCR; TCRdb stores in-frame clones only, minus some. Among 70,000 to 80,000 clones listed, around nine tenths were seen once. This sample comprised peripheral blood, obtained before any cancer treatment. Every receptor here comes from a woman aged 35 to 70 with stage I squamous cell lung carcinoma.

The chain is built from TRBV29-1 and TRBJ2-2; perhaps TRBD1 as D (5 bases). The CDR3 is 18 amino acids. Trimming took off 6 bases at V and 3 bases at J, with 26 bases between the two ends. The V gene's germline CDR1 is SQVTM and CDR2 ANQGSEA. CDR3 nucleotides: TGCAGCGTCCCCGCGCGTCAGGGCCCGTTGGGGCACACCGGGGAGCTGTTTTTT. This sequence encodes CSVPARQGPLGHTGELFF.

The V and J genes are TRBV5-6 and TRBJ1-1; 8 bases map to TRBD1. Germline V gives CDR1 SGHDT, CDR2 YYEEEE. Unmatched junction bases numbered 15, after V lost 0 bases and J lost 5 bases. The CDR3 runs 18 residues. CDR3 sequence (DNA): TGTGCCAGCAGCTTGGGGACAGGGAGGGGAAGAGAGGGTACTGAAGCTTTCTTT. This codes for CASSLGTGRGREGTEAFF.

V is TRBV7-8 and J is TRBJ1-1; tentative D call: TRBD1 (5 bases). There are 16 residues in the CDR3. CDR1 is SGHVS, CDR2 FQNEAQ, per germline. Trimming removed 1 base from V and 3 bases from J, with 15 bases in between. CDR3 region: CASSLEGQGGDTEAFF. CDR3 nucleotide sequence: TGTGCCAGCAGCTTAGAGGGGCAGGGAGGGGACACTGAAGCTTTCTTT.

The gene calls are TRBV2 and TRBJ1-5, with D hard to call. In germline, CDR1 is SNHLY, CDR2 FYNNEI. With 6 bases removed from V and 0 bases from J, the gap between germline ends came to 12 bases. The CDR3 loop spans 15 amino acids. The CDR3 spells CASRDGRDSNQPQHF. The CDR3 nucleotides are TGTGCCAGCAGGGACGGGAGGGATAGCAATCAGCCCCAGCATTTT.

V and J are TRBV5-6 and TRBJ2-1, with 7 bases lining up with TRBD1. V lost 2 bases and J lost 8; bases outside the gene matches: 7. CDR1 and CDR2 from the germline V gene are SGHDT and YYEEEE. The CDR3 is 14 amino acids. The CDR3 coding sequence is TGTGCCAGCAGCTTATACAGGGGCGTCGATGAGCAGTTCTTC. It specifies CASSLYRGVDEQFF.

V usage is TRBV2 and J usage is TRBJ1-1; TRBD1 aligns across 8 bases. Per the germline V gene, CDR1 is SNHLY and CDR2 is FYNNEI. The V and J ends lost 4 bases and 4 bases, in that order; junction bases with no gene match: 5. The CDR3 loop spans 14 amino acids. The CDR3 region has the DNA TGTGCCAGCAGTGGGGACAGGATAGGCACTGAAGCTTTCTTT. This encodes CASSGDRIGTEAFF.

In DNA, the CDR3 is TGCAGCGTTAAAAACCCTGGACTAGCGGGGGGATACGAGCAGTACTTC. This codes for CSVKNPGLAGGYEQYF. V is TRBV29-1 and J is TRBJ2-7; 14 bases align to TRBD2. The CDR3 totals 16 residues. V shed 5 bases, J shed 4 bases, and the junction held 10 bases outside the gene matches. The germline CDR1 and CDR2 sequences are SQVTM and ANQGSEA.

CDR3 sequence reads: CASSWSGAREEKLFF. CDR3 nucleotides: TGCGCCAGCAGCTGGTCAGGGGCGAGGGAGGAAAAACTGTTTTTT. The V call is TRBV5-1, the J call TRBJ1-4, with D possibly being TRBD1 (6 bases). CDR1 is SGHRS and CDR2 is YFSETQ in the germline V gene. Trimming took 3 bases from V and 8 from J, leaving 17 bases between them. This CDR3 has 15 amino acids.

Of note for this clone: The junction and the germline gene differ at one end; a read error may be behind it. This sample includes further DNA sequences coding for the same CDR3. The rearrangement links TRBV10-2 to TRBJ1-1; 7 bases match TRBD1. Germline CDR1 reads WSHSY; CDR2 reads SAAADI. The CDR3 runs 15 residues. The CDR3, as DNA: TGCGCCAGTAGTGAGGGACAGCTAACGAACACTGAAGCTTTCTTT. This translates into CASSEGQLTNTEAFF.

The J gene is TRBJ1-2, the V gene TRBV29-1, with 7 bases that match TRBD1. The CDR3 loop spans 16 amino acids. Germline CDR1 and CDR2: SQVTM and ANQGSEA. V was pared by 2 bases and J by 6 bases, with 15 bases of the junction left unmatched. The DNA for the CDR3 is TGCAGCGTTGAAAGGCAGGGGGGAAGTTTTTCGGATGGCTACACCTTC. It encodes CSVERQGGSFSDGYTF.

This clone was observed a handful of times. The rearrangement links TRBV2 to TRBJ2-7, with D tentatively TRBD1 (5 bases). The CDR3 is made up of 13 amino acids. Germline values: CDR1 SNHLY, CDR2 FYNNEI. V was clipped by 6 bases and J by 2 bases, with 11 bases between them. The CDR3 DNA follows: TGTGCCAGCAGACCGACAGATACCTACGAGCAGTACTTC. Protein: CASRPTDTYEQYF.

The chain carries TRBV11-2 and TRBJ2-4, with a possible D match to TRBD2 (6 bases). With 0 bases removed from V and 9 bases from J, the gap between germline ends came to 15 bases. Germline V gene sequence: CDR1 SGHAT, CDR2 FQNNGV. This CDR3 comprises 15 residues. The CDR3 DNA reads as TGTGCCAGCAGCTTAGAAGCGGGCAGAGGGATCATTCAGTACTTC. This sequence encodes CASSLEAGRGIIQYF.

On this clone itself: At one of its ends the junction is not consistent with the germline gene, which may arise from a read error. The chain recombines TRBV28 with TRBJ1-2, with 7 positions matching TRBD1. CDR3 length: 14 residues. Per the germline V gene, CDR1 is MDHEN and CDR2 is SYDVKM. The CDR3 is CASNVGGQPYDYTF. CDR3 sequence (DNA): TGTGCCAGCAATGTGGGGGGACAGCCCTATGACTACACCTTC.

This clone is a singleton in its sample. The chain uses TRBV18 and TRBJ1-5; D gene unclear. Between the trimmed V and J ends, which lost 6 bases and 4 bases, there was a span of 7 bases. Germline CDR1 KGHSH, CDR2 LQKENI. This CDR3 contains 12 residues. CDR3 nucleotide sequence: TGTGCCAGCTCGGCCTATAATCAGCCCCAGCATTTT. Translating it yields CASSAYNQPQHF. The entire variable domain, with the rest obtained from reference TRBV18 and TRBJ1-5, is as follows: NAGVMQNPRHLVRRRGQEARLRCSPMKGHSHVYWYRQLPEEGLKFMVYLQKENIIDESGMPKERFSAEFPKEGPSILRIQQVVRGDSAAYFCASSAYNQPQHFGDGTRLSIL.

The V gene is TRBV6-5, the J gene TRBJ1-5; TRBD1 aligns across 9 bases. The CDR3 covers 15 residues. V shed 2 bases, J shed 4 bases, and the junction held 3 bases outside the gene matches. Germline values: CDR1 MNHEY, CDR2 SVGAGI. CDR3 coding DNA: TGTGCCAGCAGTTACGCGGGACAGGGAAATCAGCCCCAGCATTTT. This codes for CASSYAGQGNQPQHF.

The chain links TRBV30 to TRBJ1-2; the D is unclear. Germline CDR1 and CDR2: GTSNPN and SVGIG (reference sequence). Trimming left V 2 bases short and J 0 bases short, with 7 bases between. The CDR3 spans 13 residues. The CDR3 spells CAWSRETNYGYTF. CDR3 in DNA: TGTGCCTGGAGTAGAGAGACTAACTATGGCTACACCTTC. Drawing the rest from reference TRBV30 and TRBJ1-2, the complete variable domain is SQTIHQWPATLVQPVGSPLSLECTVEGTSNPNLYWYRQAAGRGLQLLFYSVGIGQISSEVPQNLSASRPQDRQFILSSKKLLLSDSGFYLCAWSRETNYGYTFGSGTRLTVV.

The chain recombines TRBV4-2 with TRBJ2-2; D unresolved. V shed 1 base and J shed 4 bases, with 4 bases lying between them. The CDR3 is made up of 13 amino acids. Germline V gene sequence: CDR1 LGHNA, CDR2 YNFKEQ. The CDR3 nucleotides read TGTGCCAGCAGCCAAGGGGGCACCGGGGAGCTGTTTTTT. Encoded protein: CASSQGGTGELFF.

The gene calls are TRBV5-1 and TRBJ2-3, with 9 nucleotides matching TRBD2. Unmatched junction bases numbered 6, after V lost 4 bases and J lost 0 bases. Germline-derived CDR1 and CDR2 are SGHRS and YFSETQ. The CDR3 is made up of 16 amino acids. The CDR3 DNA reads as TGCGCCAGCAGCCGAAATCTAGCGGGGAGCACAGATACGCAGTATTTT. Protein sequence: CASSRNLAGSTDTQYF.

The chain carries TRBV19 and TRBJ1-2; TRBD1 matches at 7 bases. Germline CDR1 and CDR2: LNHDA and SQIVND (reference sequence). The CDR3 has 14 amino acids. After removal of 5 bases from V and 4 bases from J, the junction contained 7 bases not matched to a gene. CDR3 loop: CASSPRTGPYGYTF. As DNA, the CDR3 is TGTGCCAGTAGTCCTCGGACAGGACCCTATGGCTACACCTTC. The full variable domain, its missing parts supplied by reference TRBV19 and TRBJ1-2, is DGGITQSPKYLFRKEGQNVTLSCEQNLNHDAMYWYRQDPGQGLRLIYYSQIVNDFQKGDIAEGYSVSREKKESFPLTVTSAQKNPTAFYLCASSPRTGPYGYTFGSGTRLTVV.

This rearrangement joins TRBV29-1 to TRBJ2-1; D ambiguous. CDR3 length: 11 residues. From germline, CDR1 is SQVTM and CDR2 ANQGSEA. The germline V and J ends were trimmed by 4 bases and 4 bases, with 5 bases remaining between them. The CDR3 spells CSVGFYNEQFF. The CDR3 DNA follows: TGCAGCGTTGGGTTTTACAATGAGCAGTTCTTC.

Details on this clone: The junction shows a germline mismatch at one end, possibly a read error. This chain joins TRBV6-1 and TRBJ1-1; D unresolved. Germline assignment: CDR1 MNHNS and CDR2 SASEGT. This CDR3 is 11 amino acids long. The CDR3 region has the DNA TGTGCCAGCAGGATGAATACTGAAGCTTTCTTT. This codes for CASRMNTEAFF.

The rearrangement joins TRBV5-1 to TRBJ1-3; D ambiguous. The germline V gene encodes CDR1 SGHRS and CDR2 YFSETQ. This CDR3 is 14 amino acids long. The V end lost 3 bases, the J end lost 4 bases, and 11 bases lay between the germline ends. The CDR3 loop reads CASSSGQYGNTIYF. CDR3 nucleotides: TGCGCCAGCAGCTCCGGGCAGTACGGAAACACCATATATTTT.

CDR3 nucleotide sequence: TGTGCCAGCAGCTATAGCAATGAGCAGTTCTTC. Translation gives CASSYSNEQFF. The chain is built from TRBV5-8 and TRBJ2-1; D ambiguous. This CDR3 spans 11 amino acids. Germline CDR1 and CDR2: SGHTS and YDEGEE. V shed 3 bases and J shed 6 bases, with 4 bases lying between them. The whole variable domain, remainder taken from reference TRBV5-8 and TRBJ2-1, is EAGVTQSPTHLIKTRGQQATLRCSPISGHTSVYWYQQALGLGLQFLLWYDEGEERNRGNFPPRFSGRQFPNYSSELNVNALELEDSALYLCASSYSNEQFFGPGTRLTVL.

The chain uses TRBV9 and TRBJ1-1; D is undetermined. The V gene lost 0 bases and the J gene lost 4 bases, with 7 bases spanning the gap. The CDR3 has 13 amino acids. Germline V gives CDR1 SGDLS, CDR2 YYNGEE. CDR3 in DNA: TGTGCCAGCAGCGTAGAGATGAGCACTGAAGCTTTCTTT. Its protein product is CASSVEMSTEAFF.

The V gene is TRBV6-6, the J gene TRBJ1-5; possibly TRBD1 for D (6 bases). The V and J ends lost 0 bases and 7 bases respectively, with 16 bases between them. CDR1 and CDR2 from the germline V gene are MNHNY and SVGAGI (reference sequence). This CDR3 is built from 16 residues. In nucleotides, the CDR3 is TGTGCCAGCAGTTACTCGGGCAGGGGCGCAAACCAGCCCCAGCATTTT. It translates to CASSYSGRGANQPQHF.